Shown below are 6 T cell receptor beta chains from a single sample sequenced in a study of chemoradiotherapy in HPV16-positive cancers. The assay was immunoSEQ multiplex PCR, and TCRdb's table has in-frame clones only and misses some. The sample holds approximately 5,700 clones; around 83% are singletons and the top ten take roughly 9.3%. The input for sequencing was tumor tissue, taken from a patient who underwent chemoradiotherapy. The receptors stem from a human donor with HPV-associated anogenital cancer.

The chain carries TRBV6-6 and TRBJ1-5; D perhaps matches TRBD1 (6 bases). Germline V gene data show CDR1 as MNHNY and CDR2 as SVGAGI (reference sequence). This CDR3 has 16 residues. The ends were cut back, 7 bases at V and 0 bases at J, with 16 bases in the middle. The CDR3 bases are TGTGCCAGCACCACTAGGGGGGGATCTAGCAATCAGCCCCAGCATTTT. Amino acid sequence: CASTTRGGSSNQPQHF.

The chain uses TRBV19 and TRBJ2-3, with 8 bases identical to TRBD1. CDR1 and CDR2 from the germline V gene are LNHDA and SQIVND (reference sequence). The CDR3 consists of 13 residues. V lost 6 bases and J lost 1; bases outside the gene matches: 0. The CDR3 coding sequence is TGTGCCAGTAGGACAGGGGGCACAGATACGCAGTATTTT. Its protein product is CASRTGGTDTQYF. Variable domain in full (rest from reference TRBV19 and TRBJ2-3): DGGITQSPKYLFRKEGQNVTLSCEQNLNHDAMYWYRQDPGQGLRLIYYSQIVNDFQKGDIAEGYSVSREKKESFPLTVTSAQKNPTAFYLCASRTGGTDTQYFGPGTRLTVL.

The CDR3 nucleotides are TGTGCCAGCAGCTTGCGAAGGGGGCTACTGACCGGGGAGCTGTTTTTT. This sequence encodes CASSLRRGLLTGELFF. The V call is TRBV5-4, the J call TRBJ2-2, with 7 bases identical to TRBD1. J gave up 5 bases and V 1 base, and 8 bases lay outside the gene matches. This CDR3 has 16 amino acids. Germline-derived CDR1 and CDR2 are SGHNT and YYREEE (reference sequence).

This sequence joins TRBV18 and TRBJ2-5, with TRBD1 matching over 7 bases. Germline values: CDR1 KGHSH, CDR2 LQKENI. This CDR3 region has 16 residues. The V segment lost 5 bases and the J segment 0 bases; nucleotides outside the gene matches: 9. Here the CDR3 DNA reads TGTGCCAGCTCATCCCGGACAGGATCGTACCAAGAGACCCAGTACTTC. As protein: CASSSRTGSYQETQYF.

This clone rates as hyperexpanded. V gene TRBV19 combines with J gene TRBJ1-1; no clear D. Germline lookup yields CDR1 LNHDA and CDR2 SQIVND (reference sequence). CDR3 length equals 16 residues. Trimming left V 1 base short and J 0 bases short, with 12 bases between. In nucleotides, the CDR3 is TGTGCCAGTAGTATAGGTTTGGCAGTGGTGAACACTGAAGCTTTCTTT. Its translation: CASSIGLAVVNTEAFF.

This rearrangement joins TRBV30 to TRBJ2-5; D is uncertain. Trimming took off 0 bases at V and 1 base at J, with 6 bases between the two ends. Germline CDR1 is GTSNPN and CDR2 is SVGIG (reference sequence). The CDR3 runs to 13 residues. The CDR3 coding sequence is TGTGCCTGGAGTGTACGGCTCCAAGAGACCCAGTACTTC. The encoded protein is CAWSVRLQETQYF.